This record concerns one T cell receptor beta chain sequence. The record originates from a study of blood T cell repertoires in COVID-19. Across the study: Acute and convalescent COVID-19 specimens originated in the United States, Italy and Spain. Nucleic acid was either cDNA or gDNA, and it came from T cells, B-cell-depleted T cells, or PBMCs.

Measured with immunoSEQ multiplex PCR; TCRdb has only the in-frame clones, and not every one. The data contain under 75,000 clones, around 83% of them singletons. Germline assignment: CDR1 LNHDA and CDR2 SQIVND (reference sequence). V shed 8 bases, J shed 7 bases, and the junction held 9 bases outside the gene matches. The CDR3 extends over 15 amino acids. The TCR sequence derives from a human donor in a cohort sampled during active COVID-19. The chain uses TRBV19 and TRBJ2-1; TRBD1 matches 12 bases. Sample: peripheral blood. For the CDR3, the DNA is TGTGCCAGTCAGCCCGGGACAGGGGGCGGGAATGAGCAGTTCTTC. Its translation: CASQPGTGGGNEQFF.